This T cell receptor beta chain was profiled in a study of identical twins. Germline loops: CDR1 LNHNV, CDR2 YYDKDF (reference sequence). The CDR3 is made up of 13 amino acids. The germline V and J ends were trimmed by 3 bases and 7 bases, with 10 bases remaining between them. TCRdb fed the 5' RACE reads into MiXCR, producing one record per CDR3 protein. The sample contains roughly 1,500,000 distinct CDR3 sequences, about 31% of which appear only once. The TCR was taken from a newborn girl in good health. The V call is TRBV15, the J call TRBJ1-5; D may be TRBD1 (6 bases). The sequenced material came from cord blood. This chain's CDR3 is CATSSFQGQPQHF. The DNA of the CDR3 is TGTGCCACCAGCAGTTTCCAGGGGCAGCCCCAGCATTTT.